These 10 T cell receptor beta chains were sequenced from one sample in a study of T cells after yellow fever vaccination. TCRdb passed the 5' RACE reads through MiXCR, listing each CDR3 protein once. The sample lists approximately 160,000 distinct CDR3 sequences; 6.2% were seen once. Sequenced here: CD4+ T cells sorted from PBMCs, sampled on the day of the first yellow fever vaccination. The receptors were gathered from a man aged 18 to 30 who received the YFV17D yellow fever vaccine.

The table lists this clonotype with many counts. The chain is built from TRBV12-3 or TRBV12-4 and TRBJ2-1; 11 bases align to TRBD1. The CDR3 loop spans 15 amino acids. Losses at the gene ends were 4 bases for V and 8 bases for J; bases not matched to a gene: 7. The CDR3 loop is CASSWRTGGLDEQFF. CDR3 nucleotides: TGTGCCAGCAGTTGGCGGACAGGGGGCCTGGATGAGCAGTTCTTC.

This clonotype was seen only a few times. V gene TRBV7-2 combines with J gene TRBJ2-7, with D perhaps TRBD2 (5 bases). Germline V lookup: CDR1 SGHTA, CDR2 FQGNSA. Trimming left V 1 base short and J 2 bases short, with 12 bases between. CDR3 length: 15 residues. The CDR3 DNA reads TGTGCCAGCAGCTTAGGTGGAGGACTTACCTACGAGCAGTACTTC. Encoded protein: CASSLGGGLTYEQYF.

This clonotype has a count of ten or more. The chain employs TRBV7-2 and TRBJ2-1, with D tentatively TRBD1 or TRBD2 (5 bases each). V lost 4 bases and J 2 bases, leaving 18 bases between the germline ends. CDR1 is SGHTA, CDR2 FQGNSA, per germline. The CDR3 spans 17 residues. CDR3: CASSSLGVGVAYNEQFF. CDR3 nucleotide sequence: TGTGCCAGCAGCTCCCTGGGGGTCGGGGTAGCCTACAATGAGCAGTTCTTC.

The sample holds many counts of this clonotype. This chain links TRBV11-2 with TRBJ1-1; D unclear. V was pared by 5 bases and J by 1 base, with 8 bases between. Germline V gives CDR1 SGHAT, CDR2 FQNNGV. CDR3 length equals 13 residues. The CDR3 loop reads CASSTLGNTEAFF. For the CDR3, the DNA is TGTGCCAGCAGCACCTTGGGGAACACTGAAGCTTTCTTT.

This clonotype was counted a single time. The rearrangement links TRBV20-1 to TRBJ2-3, with 10 bases that match TRBD2. CDR1 is DFQATT, CDR2 SNEGSKA, per germline (reference sequence). J lost 5 bases, V lost 6 bases, and 8 bases had no gene match. The CDR3 totals 14 residues. As DNA, the CDR3 is TGCAGTGCGTCTAGCGGGGGCCTCGGAGATACGCAGTATTTT. Translating it yields CSASSGGLGDTQYF.

Details on this clonotype: Because it lacks the conserved phenylalanine or tryptophan at the end, this CDR3 is likely a read error. The V gene is TRBV9, the J gene TRBJ1-1; D unresolved. Germline-derived CDR1 and CDR2 are SGDLS and YYNGEE. The CDR3 is 14 residues long. V was clipped by 0 bases and J by 6 bases, with 12 bases between them. The CDR3 loop reads CASSVDPETPEAFL. CDR3 sequence (DNA): TGTGCCAGCAGCGTAGACCCCGAAACCCCTGAAGCTTTCCTT.

This clonotype appeared many times. The J gene is TRBJ2-4, the V gene TRBV5-6; the match to TRBD1 covers 8 bases. Germline CDR1 reads SGHDT; CDR2 reads YYEEEE. This CDR3 has 15 residues. V shed 0 bases and J 8 bases; nucleotides not matched to a gene: 7. In DNA, the CDR3 is TGTGCCAGCAGCTTGGAGCGACAGGGGAAGGACATTCAGTACTTC. Translated, it gives CASSLERQGKDIQYF. The full variable domain, completed using reference TRBV5-6 and TRBJ2-4, is DAGVTQSPTHLIKTRGQQVTLRCSPKSGHDTVSWYQQALGQGPQFIFQYYEEEERQRGNFPDRFSGHQFPNYSSELNVNALLLGDSALYLCASSLERQGKDIQYFGAGTRLSVL.

The gene calls are TRBV4-1 and TRBJ2-7; 11 bases fit TRBD2. V was clipped by 5 bases and J by 2 bases; unmatched bases: 8. The CDR3 has 16 amino acids. CDR1 is MGHRA, CDR2 YSYEKL, per germline. CDR3 sequence: CASSSYSGGAAYEQYF. The CDR3, as DNA: TGCGCCAGCAGCTCCTATAGCGGGGGGGCCGCCTACGAGCAGTACTTC.

This clonotype was detected ten times or more. V and J are TRBV5-1 and TRBJ2-7, with TRBD1 matching 7 bases. The CDR3 spans 14 residues. Losses at the gene ends were 5 bases for V and 3 bases for J; bases not matched to a gene: 8. Germline values: CDR1 SGHRS, CDR2 YFSETQ. The CDR3 region is CASRSLGQHYEQYF. DNA of the CDR3: TGCGCCAGCAGATCCCTGGGACAGCACTACGAGCAGTACTTC.

J is TRBJ1-2 and V is TRBV2; no definite D call. V was shortened by 6 bases and J by 2 bases, with 7 bases between the two germline ends. The CDR3 spans 12 residues. In germline, CDR1 is SNHLY, CDR2 FYNNEI. The chain's CDR3 is CASRAENYGYTF. The CDR3, as DNA: TGTGCCAGCAGGGCAGAGAACTATGGCTACACCTTC.